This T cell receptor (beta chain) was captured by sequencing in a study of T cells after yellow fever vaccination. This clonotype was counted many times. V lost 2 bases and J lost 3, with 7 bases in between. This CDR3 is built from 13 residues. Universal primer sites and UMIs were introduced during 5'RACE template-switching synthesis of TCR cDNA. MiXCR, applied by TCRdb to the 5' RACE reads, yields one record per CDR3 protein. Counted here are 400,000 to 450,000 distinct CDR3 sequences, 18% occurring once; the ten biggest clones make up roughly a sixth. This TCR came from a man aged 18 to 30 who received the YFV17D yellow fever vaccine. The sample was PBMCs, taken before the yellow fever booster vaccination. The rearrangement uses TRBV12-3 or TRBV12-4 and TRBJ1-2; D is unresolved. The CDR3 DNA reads TGTGCCAGCAGTTTAAGACGGGACTATGGCTACACCTTC. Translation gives CASSLRRDYGYTF.